The 11 T cell receptor beta chains given below trace back to one sample, sequenced in a study of blood T cell repertoires in COVID-19. Assay: immunoSEQ multiplex PCR; the TCRdb copy retains only in-frame clones and omits some. The data contain around 80,000 clones, around 86% of them seen just once; the ten biggest clones take up about 7.8%. Specimen: peripheral blood. The receptors derive from a man older than 75 with active or convalescent COVID-19.

The chain links TRBV27 to TRBJ2-1, with 7 bases that match TRBD1. The CDR3 loop spans 14 amino acids. Trimming removed 6 bases from V and 5 bases from J; junction bases left unmatched: 7. Germline CDR1 MNHEY, CDR2 SMNVEV (reference sequence). The CDR3 nucleotides read TGTGCCAGCAGCCAGACAGGGTTTGACAATGAGCAGTTCTTC. This codes for CASSQTGFDNEQFF.

The rearrangement uses TRBV30 and TRBJ2-3; D perhaps matches TRBD2 (6 bases). Germline V gene data show CDR1 as GTSNPN and CDR2 as SVGIG (reference sequence). The CDR3 consists of 15 residues. Trimming took off 3 bases at V and 1 base at J, with 14 bases between the two ends. Written as DNA, the CDR3 is TGTGCCTGGAGGGGGTGGATAGCGGGCACAGATACGCAGTATTTT. Translated: CAWRGWIAGTDTQYF.

V is TRBV5-5 and J is TRBJ1-1, with 8 bases matching TRBD1. The CDR3 consists of 14 residues. Trimming removed 5 bases from V and 5 bases from J; junction bases left unmatched: 8. The V gene's germline CDR1 is SGHKS and CDR2 YYEKEE (reference sequence). The CDR3 DNA sequence: TGTGCCAGCAGGCAGGACAGGGTAGGGACTGAAGCTTTCTTT. This codes for CASRQDRVGTEAFF.

The rearrangement links TRBV15 to TRBJ2-2; TRBD2 is a possible D gene (6 bases). There are 16 residues in the CDR3. Per germline, CDR1 LNHNV and CDR2 YYDKDF (reference sequence). V lost 0 bases and J 6 bases, leaving 14 bases between the germline ends. The CDR3 DNA follows: TGTGCCACCAGCAGAGATTTTTCGTCGGGGGCCGGGGAGCTGTTTTTT. It encodes CATSRDFSSGAGELFF.

The chain employs TRBV5-1 and TRBJ2-1; 8 bases map to TRBD2. Trimming removed 0 bases from V and 5 bases from J; junction bases left unmatched: 13. The length of the CDR3 is 18 residues. CDR1 and CDR2 (germline): SGHRS, YFSETQ. The CDR3 DNA reads TGCGCCAGCAGCTTGGTATTAGCGGGATCCCTCGGCCACAATGAGCAGTTCTTC. Protein sequence: CASSLVLAGSLGHNEQFF.

This clone was counted a single time. V gene TRBV7-9 combines with J gene TRBJ1-1; no clear D gene. The germline V and J ends were trimmed by 3 bases and 6 bases, with 8 bases remaining between them. Germline V gene sequence: CDR1 SEHNR, CDR2 FQNEAQ (reference sequence). This CDR3 is built from 12 residues. CDR3 residues: CASSFGFAEAFF. The CDR3 region has the DNA TGTGCCAGCAGCTTCGGGTTCGCTGAAGCTTTCTTT.

This chain joins TRBV28 and TRBJ1-5; D perhaps matches TRBD1 (5 bases). Germline V gene sequence: CDR1 MDHEN, CDR2 SYDVKM. The CDR3 spans 13 residues. V lost 6 bases and J lost 4, with 10 bases in between. The CDR3 nucleotides are TGTGCCAGCAGGTATGACAGAAATCAGCCCCAGCATTTT. This encodes CASRYDRNQPQHF. The whole variable domain, filled in from reference TRBV28 and TRBJ1-5, reads DVKVTQSSRYLVKRTGEKVFLECVQDMDHENMFWYRQDPGLGLRLIYFSYDVKMKEKGDIPEGYSVSREKKERFSLILESASTNQTSMYLCASRYDRNQPQHFGDGTRLSIL.

The genes are TRBV6-6 and TRBJ1-3; D is undetermined. This CDR3 is built from 14 residues. Trimming cost V 5 bases and J 2 bases, with 10 bases left between them. CDR1 and CDR2 from the germline V gene are MNHNY and SVGAGI (reference sequence). CDR3 in amino acids: CASSPSAAGNTIYF. The DNA of the CDR3 is TGTGCCAGCAGTCCCAGTGCAGCTGGAAACACCATATATTTT.

This chain connects TRBV3-1 (or the pseudogene TRBV3-2) to TRBJ2-3, with TRBD2 identical over 14 bases. The V and J ends lost 0 bases and 1 base, in that order; junction bases with no gene match: 6. The germline V gene encodes CDR1 LGHDT and CDR2 YNNKEL (reference sequence). CDR3 length: 19 residues. The CDR3 reads CASSQEGLAGGRGTDTQYF. In nucleotides, the CDR3 is TGTGCCAGCAGCCAAGAAGGACTAGCGGGAGGTAGGGGCACAGATACGCAGTATTTT.

The V gene is TRBV14, the J gene TRBJ2-1, with 10 bases matching TRBD2. The germline V gene has CDR1 SGHDN and CDR2 FVKESK. The CDR3 loop spans 17 amino acids. Trimming at V came to 3 bases and at J to 4 bases, leaving 9 bases not matched to a gene. The CDR3 reads CASSHISGRAWYNEQFF. For the CDR3, the DNA is TGTGCCAGCAGCCACATCAGCGGGAGGGCCTGGTACAATGAGCAGTTCTTC.

The rearrangement uses TRBV24-1 and TRBJ1-5; the match to TRBD1 covers 7 bases. The junction had 5 bases not matched to a gene; V was cut back by 3 bases and J by 7 bases. The germline V gene has CDR1 KGHDR and CDR2 SFDVKD. This CDR3 has 14 residues. CDR3 residues: CATSDKRQGQPQHF. The CDR3 coding sequence is TGTGCCACCAGTGATAAGAGACAGGGACAGCCCCAGCATTTT.